This T cell receptor beta chain was sequenced in a study of OX40 agonist ivuxolimab in advanced cancers. The wider study: Patients were under 90% male with ages about 23 to 79, mean about 65. Eligibility admitted prior anti-PD-1, anti-PD-L1 or anti-CTLA-4 therapy; about 40% had some.

This CDR3 is 14 amino acids long. Trimming shortened V by 3 bases and J by 2 bases, and 10 bases separated the two germline ends. CDR1 and CDR2 (germline): KGHSH, LQKENI. Assay used: immunoSEQ multiplex PCR; TCRdb lists only in-frame clones, some missing. The sample carries 3,500 or so clones, approximately 92% recorded once. Study-wide results and limits: Among the least clonally expanded were partial responders at 0.1-3.0 mg/kg. Dosing at 0.1 to 3.0 mg/kg was accompanied by clonal expansion of CD4+ and CD8+ blood T cells by week 6.

About this clone itself: Antigen specificity is unknown.

This specimen was CD4+ or CD8+ T cells sorted from blood, taken in a trial of the OX40 agonist ivuxolimab. The chain links TRBV18 to TRBJ2-5; D is unclear. The sequence came from an adult with an advanced solid tumor such as melanoma, head and neck, liver or kidney cancer. The CDR3 loop is CASSPQEGQETQYF. The CDR3 DNA sequence: TGTGCCAGCTCACCCCAGGAAGGGCAAGAGACCCAGTACTTC. The full variable domain, completed using reference TRBV18 and TRBJ2-5, is NAGVMQNPRHLVRRRGQEARLRCSPMKGHSHVYWYRQLPEEGLKFMVYLQKENIIDESGMPKERFSAEFPKEGPSILRIQQVVRGDSAAYFCASSPQEGQETQYFGPGTRLLVL.